The entry below gives a single T cell receptor (beta chain) sequence along with its context. Assay used: immunoSEQ multiplex PCR; TCRdb lists only in-frame clones, some missing. This sample carries around 330,000 clones, 89% of them seen once, and the ten largest clones take over 4%. The data stem from a study of blood T cell repertoires in COVID-19. Study-wide context: T cells, B-cell-depleted T cells, or PBMCs provided the cDNA or gDNA that served as material.

Trimming took off 6 bases at V and 0 bases at J, with 16 bases between the two ends. Germline CDR1 reads ENHRY; CDR2 reads SYGVKD. This CDR3 has 16 residues. The receptor's source is a man aged 60 to 69 who had recovered from COVID-19. Sequencing used PBMCs or T cells enriched from blood (not recorded which). The V call is TRBV10-3, the J call TRBJ2-3; no reliable D call. CDR3 sequence (DNA): TGTGCCATCAGAGACTCCCGGGTATCTAGCACAGATACGCAGTATTTT. Its translation is CAIRDSRVSSTDTQYF.